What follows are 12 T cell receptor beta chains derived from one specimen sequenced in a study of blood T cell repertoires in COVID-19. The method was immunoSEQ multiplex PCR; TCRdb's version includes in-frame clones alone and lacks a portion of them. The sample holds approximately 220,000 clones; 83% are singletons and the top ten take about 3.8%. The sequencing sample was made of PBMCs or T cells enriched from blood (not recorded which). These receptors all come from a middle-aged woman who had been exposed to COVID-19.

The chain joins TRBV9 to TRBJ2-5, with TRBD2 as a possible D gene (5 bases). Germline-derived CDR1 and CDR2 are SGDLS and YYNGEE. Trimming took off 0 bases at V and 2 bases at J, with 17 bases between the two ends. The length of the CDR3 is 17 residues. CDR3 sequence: CASSVATDGGGQETQYF. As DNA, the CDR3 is TGTGCCAGCAGCGTAGCTACCGATGGCGGAGGTCAAGAGACCCAGTACTTC.

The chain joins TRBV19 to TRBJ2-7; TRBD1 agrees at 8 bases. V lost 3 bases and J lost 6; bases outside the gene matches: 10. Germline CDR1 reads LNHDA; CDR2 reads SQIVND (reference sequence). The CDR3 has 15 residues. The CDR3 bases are TGTGCCAGTAGTATCCCCTCCGGGACAGGCAGCGAGCAGTACTTC. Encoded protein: CASSIPSGTGSEQYF. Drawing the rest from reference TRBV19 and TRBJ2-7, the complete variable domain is DGGITQSPKYLFRKEGQNVTLSCEQNLNHDAMYWYRQDPGQGLRLIYYSQIVNDFQKGDIAEGYSVSREKKESFPLTVTSAQKNPTAFYLCASSIPSGTGSEQYFGPGTRLTVT.

Here the CDR3 reads CASSQEEGAKGYF. The DNA of the CDR3 is TGCGCCAGCAGCCAAGAAGAAGGGGCTAAGGGGTACTTC. The rearrangement uses TRBV4-1 and TRBJ2-5, with a weak D call TRBD1 (5 bases). The CDR3 has 13 amino acids. V lost 0 bases to trimming and J lost 13 bases, with 15 bases between them. The germline V gene encodes CDR1 MGHRA and CDR2 YSYEKL.

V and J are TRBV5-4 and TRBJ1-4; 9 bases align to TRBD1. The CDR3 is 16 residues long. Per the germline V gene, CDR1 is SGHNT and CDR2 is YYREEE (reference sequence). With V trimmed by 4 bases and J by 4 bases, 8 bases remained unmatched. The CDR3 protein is CASSPGTGSGNEKLFF. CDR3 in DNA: TGTGCCAGCAGCCCTGGGACAGGGTCTGGTAATGAAAAACTGTTTTTT.

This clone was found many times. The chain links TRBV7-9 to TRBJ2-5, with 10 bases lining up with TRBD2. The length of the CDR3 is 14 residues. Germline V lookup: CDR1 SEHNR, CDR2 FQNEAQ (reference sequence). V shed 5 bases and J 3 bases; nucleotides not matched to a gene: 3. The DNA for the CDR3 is TGTGCCAGCAGCAAAGGGACTAGCGAAGAGACCCAGTACTTC. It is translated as CASSKGTSEETQYF.

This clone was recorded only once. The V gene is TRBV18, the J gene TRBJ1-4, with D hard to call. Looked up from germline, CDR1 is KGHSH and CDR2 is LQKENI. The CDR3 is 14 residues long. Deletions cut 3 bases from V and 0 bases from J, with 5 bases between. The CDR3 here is CASSPYATNEKLFF. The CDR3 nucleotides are TGTGCCAGCTCACCCTATGCAACTAATGAAAAACTGTTTTTT.

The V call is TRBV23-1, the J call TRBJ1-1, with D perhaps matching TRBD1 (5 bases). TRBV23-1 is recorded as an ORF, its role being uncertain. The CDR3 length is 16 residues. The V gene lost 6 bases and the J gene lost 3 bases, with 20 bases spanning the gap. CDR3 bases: TGCGCCAGCAGGAGGGGAGGCAGGGCGCCTGACACTGAAGCTTTCTTT. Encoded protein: CASRRGGRAPDTEAFF.

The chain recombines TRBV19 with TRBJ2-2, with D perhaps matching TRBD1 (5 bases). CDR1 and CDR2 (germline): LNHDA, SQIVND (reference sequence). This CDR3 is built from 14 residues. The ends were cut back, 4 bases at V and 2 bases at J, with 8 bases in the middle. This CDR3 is CASSSGQNTGELFF. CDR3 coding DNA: TGTGCCAGTAGTAGCGGACAAAACACCGGGGAGCTGTTTTTT.

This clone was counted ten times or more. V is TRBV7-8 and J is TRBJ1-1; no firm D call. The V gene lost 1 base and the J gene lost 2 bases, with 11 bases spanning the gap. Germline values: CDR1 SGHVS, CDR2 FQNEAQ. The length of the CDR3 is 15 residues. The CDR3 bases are TGTGCCAGCAGCTTAGGGTCCGGAGTAAACACTGAAGCTTTCTTT. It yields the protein CASSLGSGVNTEAFF.

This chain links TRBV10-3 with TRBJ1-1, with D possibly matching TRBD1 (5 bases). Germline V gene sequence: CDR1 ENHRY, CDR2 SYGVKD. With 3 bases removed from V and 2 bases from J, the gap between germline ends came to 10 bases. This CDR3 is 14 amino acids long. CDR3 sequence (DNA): TGTGCCATCAGTGACAGGGTAGACAACACTGAAGCTTTCTTT. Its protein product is CAISDRVDNTEAFF.

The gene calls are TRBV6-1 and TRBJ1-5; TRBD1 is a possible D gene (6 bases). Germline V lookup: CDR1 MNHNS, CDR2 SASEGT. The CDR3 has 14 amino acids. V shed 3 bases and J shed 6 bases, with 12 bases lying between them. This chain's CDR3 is CASSDGGLGQPQHF. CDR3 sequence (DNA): TGTGCCAGCAGTGACGGGGGGCTAGGTCAGCCCCAGCATTTT.

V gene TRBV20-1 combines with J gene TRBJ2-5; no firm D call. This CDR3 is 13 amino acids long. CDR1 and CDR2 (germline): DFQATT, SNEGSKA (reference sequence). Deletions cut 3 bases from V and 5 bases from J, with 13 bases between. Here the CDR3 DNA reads TGCAGTGCTAGTATGTGGCGGCGGGAGACCCAGTACTTC. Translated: CSASMWRRETQYF.